The 23 T cell receptor beta chains presented below share a single source sample, sequenced in a study of cytomegalovirus exposure and HLA in healthy donors. The PCR ran on 60 Vbeta and 13 Jbeta primers. The table came from immunoSEQ multiplex PCR; TCRdb's copy has only in-frame clones and leaves some out. The sample data list more than 75,000 clones. Sequences were obtained from PBMCs. These receptors came from a man aged 45 to 65 in good health and CMV-seropositive.

This chain links TRBV15 with TRBJ1-2; the D is unclear. CDR3 length: 14 residues. Germline loops: CDR1 LNHNV, CDR2 YYDKDF (reference sequence). With 3 bases removed from V and 13 bases from J, the gap between germline ends came to 21 bases. Here the CDR3 reads CATSSPLRGPRFTF. The DNA of the CDR3 is TGTGCCACCAGCAGTCCCCTCCGAGGGCCACGGTTCACCTTC.

About this clone: Its ends do not fully match the called genes, so a read error is possible. This rearrangement joins TRBV7-7 to TRBJ2-1; TRBD1 matches at 8 bases. The length of the CDR3 is 15 residues. The germline gives CDR1 SSHAT, CDR2 FNYEAQ (reference sequence). This CDR3 reads CASSLNRGLGNEQFF. The CDR3 nucleotides read TGTGCTAGCAGCCTTAACAGGGGGTTGGGCAATGAGCAGTTCTTC. The whole variable domain, filled in from reference TRBV7-7 and TRBJ2-1, reads GAGVSQSPRYKVTKRGQDVTLRCDPISSHATLYWYQQALGQGPEFLTYFNYEAQPDKSGLPSDRFSAERPEGSISTLTIQRTEQRDSAMYRCASSLNRGLGNEQFFGPGTRLTVL.

The rearrangement uses TRBV4-1 and TRBJ2-7, with TRBD1 identical over 9 bases. The CDR3 runs to 16 residues. J gave up 1 base and V 1 base, and 5 bases lay outside the gene matches. The germline V gene has CDR1 MGHRA and CDR2 YSYEKL. The CDR3 loop reads CASSQVGQGGSYEQYF. Here the CDR3 DNA reads TGCGCCAGCAGCCAAGTGGGACAGGGTGGATCCTACGAGCAGTACTTC.

The rearrangement joins TRBV7-6 to TRBJ2-2, with D uncertain. The CDR3 spans 12 residues. The germline gives CDR1 SGHVS, CDR2 FNYEAQ. Trimming took 5 bases from V and 4 from J, leaving 5 bases between them. Written as DNA, the CDR3 is TGTGCCAGCAGCCTACGCACCGGGGAGCTGTTTTTT. This codes for CASSLRTGELFF. Full variable domain (rest looked up from reference TRBV7-6 and TRBJ2-2): GAGVSQSPRYKVTKRGQDVALRCDPISGHVSLYWYRQALGQGPEFLTYFNYEAQQDKSGLPNDRFSAERPEGSISTLTIQRTEQRDSAMYRCASSLRTGELFFGEGSRLTVL.

This rearrangement joins TRBV5-4 to TRBJ2-3; D is unresolved. V lost 3 bases to trimming and J lost 0 bases, with 11 bases between them. Per germline, CDR1 SGHNT and CDR2 YYREEE (reference sequence). The CDR3 sequence is 15 residues long. The CDR3 region has the DNA TGTGCCAGCAGCTCCCCCTTCGTTAGCACAGATACGCAGTATTTT. Its protein product is CASSSPFVSTDTQYF.

This chain links TRBV7-9 with TRBJ1-3; D gene uncertain. Germline CDR1 reads SEHNR; CDR2 reads FQNEAQ (reference sequence). The V gene lost 5 bases and the J gene lost 0 bases, with 14 bases spanning the gap. There are 16 residues in the CDR3. The CDR3 DNA reads as TGTGCCAGCAGCCCCCGTGGCGGAGACTCTGGAAACACCATATATTTT. Its protein is CASSPRGGDSGNTIYF.

This chain links TRBV7-9 with TRBJ2-1; TRBD2 matches 8 bases. The CDR3 covers 16 residues. The V and J ends lost 8 bases and 3 bases, in that order; junction bases with no gene match: 12. From germline, CDR1 is SEHNR and CDR2 FQNEAQ (reference sequence). The CDR3 sequence is CASPGGSGNVYNEQFF. The DNA of the CDR3 is TGTGCCAGCCCGGGGGGGAGCGGGAATGTCTACAATGAGCAGTTCTTC. The full variable domain, its missing parts supplied by reference TRBV7-9 and TRBJ2-1, is DTGVSQNPRHKITKRGQNVTFRCDPISEHNRLYWYRQTLGQGPEFLTYFQNEAQLEKSRLLSDRFSAERPKGSFSTLEIQRTEQGDSAMYLCASPGGSGNVYNEQFFGPGTRLTVL.

The chain recombines TRBV4-3 with TRBJ2-1; 14 nucleotides match TRBD2. The germline CDR1 and CDR2 sequences are LGHNA and YSLEER. V was clipped by 3 bases and J by 8 bases; unmatched bases: 3. This CDR3 has 15 amino acids. CDR3 in amino acids: CASSQKTSGRDEQFF. In DNA, the CDR3 is TGCGCCAGCAGCCAGAAGACTAGCGGGAGGGATGAGCAGTTCTTC.

The chain links TRBV15 to TRBJ2-1, with 11 bases that match TRBD2. With 4 bases clipped from V and 4 bases from J, the junction kept 3 bases outside the gene matches. Per germline, CDR1 LNHNV and CDR2 YYDKDF (reference sequence). This CDR3 has 15 residues. This CDR3 is CATSKTSGAYNEQFF. CDR3 DNA sequence: TGTGCCACCAGCAAGACTAGCGGGGCTTACAATGAGCAGTTCTTC.

CDR3 DNA sequence: TGTGCCAGTATGGGCCTTAATGAAAAACTGTTTTTT. Translating it yields CASMGLNEKLFF. The chain links TRBV19 to TRBJ1-4; D is unclear. Germline CDR1 is LNHDA and CDR2 is SQIVND (reference sequence). V was shortened by 7 bases and J by 4 bases, with 7 bases between the two germline ends. This CDR3 contains 12 residues.

The rearrangement joins TRBV5-1 to TRBJ2-2; no clear D gene. The CDR3 is made up of 14 amino acids. Germline V lookup: CDR1 SGHRS, CDR2 YFSETQ. Trimming shortened V by 0 bases and J by 5 bases, and 8 bases separated the two germline ends. This CDR3 reads CASSLGRQTGELFF. CDR3 sequence (DNA): TGCGCCAGCAGCTTGGGTCGCCAGACCGGGGAGCTGTTTTTT.

The chain joins TRBV5-5 to TRBJ2-7, with 10 nucleotides matching TRBD1. Germline CDR1 is SGHKS and CDR2 is YYEKEE (reference sequence). The V and J ends lost 3 bases and 5 bases, in that order; junction bases with no gene match: 8. The CDR3 runs 15 residues. CDR3 DNA sequence: TGTGCCAGCAGCTCCCGCGGGGACAGGGGACACGAGCAGTACTTC. Encoded protein: CASSSRGDRGHEQYF.

The gene calls are TRBV18 and TRBJ1-2; D not certain. Per germline, CDR1 KGHSH and CDR2 LQKENI. With 0 bases removed from V and 3 bases from J, the gap between germline ends came to 11 bases. The CDR3 loop spans 15 amino acids. The CDR3 reads CASSPPDHGDYGYTF. CDR3 sequence (DNA): TGTGCCAGCTCACCACCTGACCACGGGGACTATGGCTACACCTTC.

The chain has TRBV18 and TRBJ2-3; D possibly corresponds to TRBD1 (6 bases). CDR1 is KGHSH and CDR2 is LQKENI in the germline V gene. With 3 bases removed from V and 2 bases from J, the gap between germline ends came to 12 bases. The CDR3 is 15 residues long. CDR3 nucleotides: TGTGCCAGCTCACCGGAGAGGGGGTTCACAGATACGCAGTATTTT. This encodes CASSPERGFTDTQYF.

The chain uses TRBV6-1 and TRBJ2-7, with TRBD2 matching 7 bases. The germline CDR1 and CDR2 sequences are MNHNS and SASEGT. The CDR3 runs 17 residues. J was trimmed by 4 bases and V by 4 bases; bases with no gene match: 16. Written as DNA, the CDR3 is TGTGCCAGCAGTGGGGGTACTTCCGGGACTATACCGTACGAGCAGTACGTC. It translates to CASSGGTSGTIPYEQYV.

V gene TRBV4-2 combines with J gene TRBJ2-7; 8 bases map to TRBD2. The CDR3 spans 16 residues. V gave up 4 bases and J gave up 6 bases; unmatched junction bases: 14. Germline CDR1 and CDR2: LGHNA and YNFKEQ. This CDR3 is CASSPPRAGVVREQYV. CDR3 nucleotide sequence: TGTGCCAGCAGCCCCCCCCGAGCGGGAGTGGTGCGCGAGCAGTACGTC.

This rearrangement joins TRBV2 to TRBJ1-1; D is possibly TRBD1 (5 bases). The V end was cut by 8 bases, the J end by 1 base, with 14 bases between. The CDR3 length is 14 residues. The germline CDR1 and CDR2 sequences are SNHLY and FYNNEI. This CDR3 reads CASSRGSPNTEAFF. The CDR3 nucleotides read TGTGCCAGCTCCCGGGGGAGCCCGAACACTGAAGCTTTCTTT.

V is TRBV6-5 and J is TRBJ1-1, with D unclear. Germline assignment: CDR1 MNHEY and CDR2 SVGAGI. Trimming removed 5 bases at V and 0 bases at J, with 7 bases between. The CDR3 is made up of 13 amino acids. CDR3 amino acids: CASSVTVNTEAFF. CDR3 nucleotides: TGTGCCAGCAGTGTTACAGTGAACACTGAAGCTTTCTTT.

J is TRBJ1-1 and V is TRBV5-1, with unresolved D. Per the germline V gene, CDR1 is SGHRS and CDR2 is YFSETQ. V shed 1 base and J shed 5 bases, with 12 bases lying between them. The length of the CDR3 is 14 residues. CDR3 DNA: TGCGCCAGCAGCTTGTCGAGGGTGAGGACTGAAGCTTTCTTT. This encodes CASSLSRVRTEAFF. The full variable domain, with the rest looked up from reference TRBV5-1 and TRBJ1-1, is KAGVTQTPRYLIKTRGQQVTLSCSPISGHRSVSWYQQTPGQGLQFLFEYFSETQRNKGNFPGRFSGRQFSNSRSEMNVSTLELGDSALYLCASSLSRVRTEAFFGQGTRLTVV.

The chain employs TRBV7-2 and TRBJ1-5; 7 bases fit TRBD1. In germline, CDR1 is SGHTA, CDR2 FQGNSA. The CDR3 extends over 15 amino acids. V gave up 5 bases and J gave up 3 bases; unmatched junction bases: 7. In DNA form, the CDR3 reads TGTGCCAGCAGCACGCGACAGGGACCCAATCAGCCCCAGCATTTT. Translated, it gives CASSTRQGPNQPQHF. Combining the CDR3 with reference TRBV7-2 and TRBJ1-5 gives the whole variable domain GAGVSQSPSNKVTEKGKDVELRCDPISGHTALYWYRQSLGQGLEFLIYFQGNSAPDKSGLPSDRFSAERTGGSVSTLTIQRTQQEDSAVYLCASSTRQGPNQPQHFGDGTRLSIL.

The chain employs TRBV4-3 and TRBJ2-7, with D possibly TRBD1 on 5 matching bases. The CDR3 is 17 residues long. Deletions cut 0 bases from V and 6 bases from J, with 21 bases between. Germline-derived CDR1 and CDR2 are LGHNA and YSLEER. CDR3 nucleotides: TGCGCCAGCAGCCAAGAAGGGGCCGGAACCCGACCGCTCGAGCAGTACTTC. This codes for CASSQEGAGTRPLEQYF.

The V and J genes are TRBV5-4 and TRBJ1-4, with a weak D call TRBD1 (5 bases). This CDR3 comprises 15 residues. Trimming pared 0 bases from V and 7 bases from J, leaving 13 bases between. Germline assignment: CDR1 SGHNT and CDR2 YYREEE (reference sequence). The CDR3 DNA sequence: TGTGCCAGCAGCTTGGCCCCGGGGGTTACTGAAAAACTGTTTTTT. Protein: CASSLAPGVTEKLFF.

The CDR3 sequence: CATSRAGVSTEAFF. CDR3 nucleotide sequence: TGTGCCACCAGCAGGGCAGGGGTGAGCACTGAAGCTTTCTTT. This sequence joins TRBV15 and TRBJ1-1; the D gene is possibly TRBD1 (6 bases). The CDR3 is 14 residues long. Trimming shortened V by 3 bases and J by 4 bases, and 12 bases separated the two germline ends. The germline CDR1 and CDR2 sequences are LNHNV and YYDKDF (reference sequence).